The rows below give T cell receptor beta chains drawn from one sample of a study of breast tumors, draining lymph nodes, adjacent tissues. MiXCR was run by TCRdb on the multiplex PCR reads, yielding one entry per CDR3 protein. In the table there are about 130,000 distinct CDR3 sequences, around 20% of which are singletons. What was sequenced was axillary lymph node tissue. These receptors all stem from a female donor with breast cancer. Some clones in this sample may be carry-over from other donors' samples. Both conserved end residues are part of each CDR3. D genes are given only for firm matches. Only some rows state a clone size, as once, few, many or a class for expanded clones.

-	TRBV3-1	TRBJ2-7	many	TGTGCCAGCAGCCAATACGCAGGGTACTACGAGCAGTACTTC	CASSQYAGYYEQYF
-	TRBV28	TRBJ1-6	many	TGTGCCAGCAGTTTAGGACTCGGGAATTCACCCCTCCACTTT	CASSLGLGNSPLHF
-	TRBV18	TRBJ2-3	-	TGTGCCAGCTCACCTTACTCCCCGTCCTTGGGGAGGTGGGCAGATACGCAGTGTTTT	CASSPYSPSLGRWADTQCF
-	TRBV28	TRBJ1-1	-	TGTGCCAGCAGTTTACAACAGATTAACACTGAAGCTTTCTTT	CASSLQQINTEAFF
TRBD2	TRBV4-2	TRBJ2-1	many	TGTGCCAGCAGCCGGACTAGCGGAGACCTATATGAGCAGTTCTTC	CASSRTSGDLYEQFF
TRBD2	TRBV3-1	TRBJ2-2	many	TGTGCCAGCAGCCATAGCGGGGGATCGGGCACCGGGGAGCTGTTTTTT	CASSHSGGSGTGELFF
-	TRBV7-3	TRBJ2-1	many	TGTGCCAGCAGCTCTAGCGCTCGCTCCTACAATGAGCAGTTCTTC	CASSSSARSYNEQFF
TRBD1	TRBV7-3	TRBJ2-3	many	TGTGCCAGCAGCTTAACCCGGGACAGGGTGGATACGCAGTATTTT	CASSLTRDRVDTQYF
TRBD2	TRBV6-5	TRBJ2-7	many	TGTGCCAGCAGCCCCCGCTGGGGGGTCGGGGGGTACGAGCAGTACTTC	CASSPRWGVGGYEQYF
TRBD1	TRBV10-3	TRBJ1-2	many	TGTGCCATCACTCAGGGACAGGGGGCTTTCAATGGCTACACCTTC	CAITQGQGAFNGYTF
-	TRBV11-2	TRBJ2-7	many	TGTGCCAGCAGTACGTTGGAGAGAACCTACGAGCAGTACTTC	CASSTLERTYEQYF
TRBD2	TRBV6-7	TRBJ2-1	many	TGTGCCAGCAGTTACTCGATTACAGTAGCGGGAAACAATGAGCAGTTCTTC	CASSYSITVAGNNEQFF
-	TRBV30	TRBJ2-5	many	TGTAGCCTGGACGGCGGGGTGGAGACCCAGTACTTC	CSLDGGVETQYF
-	TRBV28	TRBJ2-5	-	TGTGCCAGCAGTTCAGATTCGGAAGTGGGGCGGCAAGAGACCCAGTACTTC	CASSSDSEVGRQETQYF
-	TRBV5-5	TRBJ2-1	many	TGTGCCAGCAGCTTGGCGGTTGGCAACCCGCGAGGTGGGCAGTTCTTC	CASSLAVGNPRGGQFF
TRBD1	TRBV5-1	TRBJ1-2	many	TGCGCCAGCAGGCTTCCGGGACAGGGAGCCTATGGCTACACCTTC	CASRLPGQGAYGYTF
-	TRBV27	TRBJ1-6	many	TGTGCCAGCAGTTTTGGGAGCTCCTATAATTCACCCCTCCACTTT	CASSFGSSYNSPLHF
TRBD1	TRBV6-2/TRBV6-3	TRBJ1-5	many	TGTGCCAGCAGATACCGGGACAGAGACAATCAGCCCCAGCATTTT	CASRYRDRDNQPQHF
-	TRBV6-2/TRBV6-3	TRBJ2-5	many	TGTGCCAGCAGTTACACCGGGGATCGGGAGACCCAGTACTTC	CASSYTGDRETQYF
TRBD1	TRBV6-5	TRBJ2-3	many	TGTGCCAGCAGTTACCGGCAGGGGGCAGATACGCAGTATTTT	CASSYRQGADTQYF
-	TRBV7-9	TRBJ1-5	many	TGTGCCAGCAGCTTAGGTCGGCAGGAGGGGCAGCCCCAGCATTTT	CASSLGRQEGQPQHF
-	TRBV20-1	TRBJ2-1	-	TGCAGTGCTGCGGTAAGCTCCTACAATGAGCAGTTCTTC	CSAAVSSYNEQFF
-	TRBV4-2	TRBJ1-5	many	TGTGCCAGCAGCCACTATTTGGACGGAGGGGATCAGCCCCAGCATTTT	CASSHYLDGGDQPQHF